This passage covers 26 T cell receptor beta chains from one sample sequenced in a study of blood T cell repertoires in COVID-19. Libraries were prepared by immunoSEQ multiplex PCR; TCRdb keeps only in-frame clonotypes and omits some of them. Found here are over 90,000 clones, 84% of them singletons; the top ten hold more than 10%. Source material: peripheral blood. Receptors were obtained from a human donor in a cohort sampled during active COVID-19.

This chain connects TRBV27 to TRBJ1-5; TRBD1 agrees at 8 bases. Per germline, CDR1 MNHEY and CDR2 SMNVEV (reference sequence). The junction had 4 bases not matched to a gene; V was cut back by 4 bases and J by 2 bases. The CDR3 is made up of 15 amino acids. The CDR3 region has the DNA TGTGCCAGCAGTTCCGGGACAGGAGGCAATCAGCCCCAGCATTTT. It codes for CASSSGTGGNQPQHF.

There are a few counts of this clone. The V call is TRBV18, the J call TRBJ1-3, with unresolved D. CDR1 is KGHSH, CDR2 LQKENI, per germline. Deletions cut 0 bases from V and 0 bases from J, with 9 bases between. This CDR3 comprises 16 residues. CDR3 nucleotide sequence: TGTGCCAGCTCACCACCATCGACTCTCTCTGGAAACACCATATATTTT. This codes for CASSPPSTLSGNTIYF.

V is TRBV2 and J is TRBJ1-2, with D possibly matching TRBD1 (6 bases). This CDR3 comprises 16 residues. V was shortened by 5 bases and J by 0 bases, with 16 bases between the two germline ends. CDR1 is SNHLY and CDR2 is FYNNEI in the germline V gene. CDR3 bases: TGTGCCAGCAGTCCCCGGGGGGCCTTAGCTAACTATGGCTACACCTTC. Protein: CASSPRGALANYGYTF.

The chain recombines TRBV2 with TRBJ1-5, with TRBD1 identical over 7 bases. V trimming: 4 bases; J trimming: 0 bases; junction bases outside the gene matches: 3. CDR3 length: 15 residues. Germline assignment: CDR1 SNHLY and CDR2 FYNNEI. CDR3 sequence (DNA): TGTGCCAGCAGTGGACAGGGCCCTAGCAATCAGCCCCAGCATTTT. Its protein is CASSGQGPSNQPQHF.

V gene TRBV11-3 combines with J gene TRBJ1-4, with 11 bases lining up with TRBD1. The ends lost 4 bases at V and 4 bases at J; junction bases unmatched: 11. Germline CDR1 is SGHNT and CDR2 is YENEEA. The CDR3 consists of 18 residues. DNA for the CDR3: TGTGCCAGCAGCTCATCTGGACAGGGGGCCTGGTTTAATGAAAAACTGTTTTTT. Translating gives CASSSSGQGAWFNEKLFF.

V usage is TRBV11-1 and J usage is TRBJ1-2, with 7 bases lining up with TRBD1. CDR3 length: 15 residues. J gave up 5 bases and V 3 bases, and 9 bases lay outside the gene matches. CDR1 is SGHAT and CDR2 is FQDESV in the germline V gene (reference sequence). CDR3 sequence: CASSLNLDRVYGYTF. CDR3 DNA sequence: TGTGCCAGCAGCTTGAACCTCGACAGGGTATATGGCTACACCTTC. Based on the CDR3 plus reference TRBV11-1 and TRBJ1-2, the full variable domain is EAEVAQSPRYKITEKSQAVAFWCDPISGHATLYWYRQILGQGPELLVQFQDESVVDDSQLPKDRFSAERLKGVDSTLKIQPAELGDSAMYLCASSLNLDRVYGYTFGSGTRLTVV.

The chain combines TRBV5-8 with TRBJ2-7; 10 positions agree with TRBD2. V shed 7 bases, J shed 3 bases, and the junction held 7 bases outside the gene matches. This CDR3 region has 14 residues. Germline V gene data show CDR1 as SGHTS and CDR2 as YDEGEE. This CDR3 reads CASLPGLANYEQYF. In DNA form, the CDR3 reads TGTGCCAGCTTACCGGGACTAGCGAACTACGAGCAGTACTTC.

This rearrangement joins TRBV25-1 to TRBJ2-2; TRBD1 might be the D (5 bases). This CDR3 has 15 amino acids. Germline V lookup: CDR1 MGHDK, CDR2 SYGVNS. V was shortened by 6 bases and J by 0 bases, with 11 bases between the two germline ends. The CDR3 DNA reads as TGTGCCAGCAGCGCCGACAGACCGAACACCGGGGAGCTGTTTTTT. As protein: CASSADRPNTGELFF. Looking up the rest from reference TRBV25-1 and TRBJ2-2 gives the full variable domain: EADIYQTPRYLVIGTGKKITLECSQTMGHDKMYWYQQDPGMELHLIHYSYGVNSTEKGDLSSESTVSRIRTEHFPLTLESARPSHTSQYLCASSADRPNTGELFFGEGSRLTVL.

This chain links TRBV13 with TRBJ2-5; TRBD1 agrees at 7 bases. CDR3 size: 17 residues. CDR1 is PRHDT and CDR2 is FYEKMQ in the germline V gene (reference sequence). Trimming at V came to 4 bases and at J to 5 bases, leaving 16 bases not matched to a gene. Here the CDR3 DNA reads TGTGCCAGCAGCTCACGAGGGGGACAGAGGGCCCGGGAGACCCAGTACTTC. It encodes CASSSRGGQRARETQYF.

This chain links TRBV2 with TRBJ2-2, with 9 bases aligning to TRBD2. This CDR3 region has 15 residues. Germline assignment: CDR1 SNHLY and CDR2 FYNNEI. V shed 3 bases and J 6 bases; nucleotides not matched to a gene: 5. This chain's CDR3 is CASSDWVAGAGELFF. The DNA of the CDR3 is TGTGCCAGCAGTGATTGGGTAGCGGGGGCCGGGGAGCTGTTTTTT.

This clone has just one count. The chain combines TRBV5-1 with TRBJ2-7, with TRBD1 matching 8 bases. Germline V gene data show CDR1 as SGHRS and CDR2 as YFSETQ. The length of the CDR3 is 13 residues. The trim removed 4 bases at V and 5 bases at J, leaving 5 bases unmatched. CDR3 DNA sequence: TGCGCCAGCAGCCCTGGGACAGGTAACGAGCAGTACTTC. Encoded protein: CASSPGTGNEQYF.

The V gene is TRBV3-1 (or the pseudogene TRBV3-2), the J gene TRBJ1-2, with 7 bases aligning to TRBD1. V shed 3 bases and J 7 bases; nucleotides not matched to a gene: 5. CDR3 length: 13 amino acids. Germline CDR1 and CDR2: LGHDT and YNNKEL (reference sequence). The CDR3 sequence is CASSQRQGAGYTF. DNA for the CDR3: TGTGCCAGCAGCCAGAGACAGGGAGCTGGCTACACCTTC.

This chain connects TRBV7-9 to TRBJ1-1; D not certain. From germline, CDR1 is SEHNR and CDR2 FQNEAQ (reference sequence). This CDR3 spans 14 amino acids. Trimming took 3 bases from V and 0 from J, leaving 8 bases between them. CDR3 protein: CASSFPPVNTEAFF. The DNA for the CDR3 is TGTGCCAGCAGCTTCCCCCCGGTGAACACTGAAGCTTTCTTT. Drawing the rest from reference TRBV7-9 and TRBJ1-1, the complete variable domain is DTGVSQNPRHKITKRGQNVTFRCDPISEHNRLYWYRQTLGQGPEFLTYFQNEAQLEKSRLLSDRFSAERPKGSFSTLEIQRTEQGDSAMYLCASSFPPVNTEAFFGQGTRLTVV.

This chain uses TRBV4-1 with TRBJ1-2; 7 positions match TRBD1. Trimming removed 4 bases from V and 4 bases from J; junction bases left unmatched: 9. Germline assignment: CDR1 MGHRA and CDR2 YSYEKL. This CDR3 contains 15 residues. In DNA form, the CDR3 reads TGCGCCAGCAGCCGTACAGGGGTCGAGGGCTATGGCTACACCTTC. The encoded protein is CASSRTGVEGYGYTF.

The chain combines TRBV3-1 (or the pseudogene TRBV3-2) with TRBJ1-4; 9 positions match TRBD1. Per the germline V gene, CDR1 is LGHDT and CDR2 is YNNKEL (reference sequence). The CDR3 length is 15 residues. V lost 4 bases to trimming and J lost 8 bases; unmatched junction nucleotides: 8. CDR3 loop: CASSPGTGRGEKLFF. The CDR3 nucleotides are TGTGCCAGCAGCCCTGGGACAGGGAGAGGAGAAAAACTGTTTTTT.

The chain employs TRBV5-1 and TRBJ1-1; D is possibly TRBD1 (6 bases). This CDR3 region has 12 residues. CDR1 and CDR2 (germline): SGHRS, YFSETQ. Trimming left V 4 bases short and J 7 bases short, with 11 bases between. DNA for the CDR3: TGCGCCAGCAGCAGCCAGGGGAGTGAAGCTTTCTTT. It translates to CASSSQGSEAFF.

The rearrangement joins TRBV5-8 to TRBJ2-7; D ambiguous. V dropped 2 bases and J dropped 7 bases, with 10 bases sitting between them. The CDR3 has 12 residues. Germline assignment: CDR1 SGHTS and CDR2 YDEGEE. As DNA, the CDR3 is TGTGCCAGCAGCTTTGGGCGTCGTGAGCAGTACTTC. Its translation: CASSFGRREQYF.

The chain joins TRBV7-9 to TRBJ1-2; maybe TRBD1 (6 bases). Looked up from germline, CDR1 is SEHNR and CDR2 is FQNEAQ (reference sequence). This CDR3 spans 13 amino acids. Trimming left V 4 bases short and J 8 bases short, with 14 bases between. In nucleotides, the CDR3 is TGTGCCAGCAGCTCGTGGACAAGGGGGGGCTACACCTTC. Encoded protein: CASSSWTRGGYTF.

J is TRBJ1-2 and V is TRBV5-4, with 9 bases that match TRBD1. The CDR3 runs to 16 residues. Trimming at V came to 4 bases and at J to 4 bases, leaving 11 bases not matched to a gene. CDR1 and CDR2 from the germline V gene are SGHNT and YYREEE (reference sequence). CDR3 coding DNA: TGTGCCAGCAGCCCCCCGGGACAGGGAGGGACCTATGGCTACACCTTC. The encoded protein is CASSPPGQGGTYGYTF.

Here the CDR3 reads CSVDPSNEQFF. In DNA, the CDR3 is TGCAGCGTTGACCCCAGCAATGAGCAGTTCTTC. This sequence joins TRBV29-1 and TRBJ2-1; D not certain. Germline V CDR1 and CDR2: SQVTM, ANQGSEA. CDR3 length: 11 residues. V dropped 3 bases and J dropped 6 bases, with 6 bases sitting between them.

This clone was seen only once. CDR3 amino acids: CASSLGTALLYNEQFF. Written as DNA, the CDR3 is TGTGCCAGCAGTCTAGGGACAGCTCTATTATACAATGAGCAGTTCTTC. The chain carries TRBV28 and TRBJ2-1; TRBD1 agrees at 7 bases. This CDR3 has 16 residues. The V and J ends lost 5 bases and 4 bases, in that order; junction bases with no gene match: 11. Germline V gives CDR1 MDHEN, CDR2 SYDVKM.

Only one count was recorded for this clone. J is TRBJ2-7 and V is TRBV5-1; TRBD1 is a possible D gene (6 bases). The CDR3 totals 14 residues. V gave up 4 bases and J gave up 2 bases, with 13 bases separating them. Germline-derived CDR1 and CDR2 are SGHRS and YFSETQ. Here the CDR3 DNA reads TGCGCCAGCAGCCCTCGGGACAAACCCTACGAGCAGTACTTC. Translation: CASSPRDKPYEQYF.

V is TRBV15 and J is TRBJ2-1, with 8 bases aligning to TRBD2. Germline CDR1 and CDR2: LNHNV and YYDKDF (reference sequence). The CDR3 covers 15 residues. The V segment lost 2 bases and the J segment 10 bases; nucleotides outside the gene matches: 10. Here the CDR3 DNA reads TGTGCCACCAGCAGAACCGGGACTAGACCCGAAGAGCAGTTCTTC. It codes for CATSRTGTRPEEQFF.

For the CDR3, the DNA is TGTGCCAGCAGGCAACAGAGCTCCTATAATTCACCCCTCCACTTT. Encoded protein: CASRQQSSYNSPLHF. V and J are TRBV7-2 and TRBJ1-6; D uncertain. CDR1 SGHTA and CDR2 FQGNSA come from the germline V gene. The V and J ends lost 6 bases and 0 bases respectively, with 9 bases between them. The CDR3 loop spans 15 amino acids.

The CDR3 here is CASSLRQGNEKLFF. The CDR3 coding sequence is TGTGCCAGTAGCCTCAGACAGGGGAATGAAAAACTGTTTTTT. The V gene is TRBV19, the J gene TRBJ1-4, with 8 bases identical to TRBD1. The CDR3 runs to 14 residues. After removal of 6 bases from V and 5 bases from J, the junction contained 5 bases not matched to a gene. Germline CDR1 and CDR2: LNHDA and SQIVND (reference sequence).

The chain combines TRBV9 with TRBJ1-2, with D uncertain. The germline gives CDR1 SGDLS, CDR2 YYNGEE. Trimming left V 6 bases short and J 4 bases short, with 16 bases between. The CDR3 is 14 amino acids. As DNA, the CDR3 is TGTGCCAGCACGTTGAGGGTAGGGTCCTATGGCTACACCTTC. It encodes CASTLRVGSYGYTF.